A selection of T cell receptor beta chains follows, all from one sample in a study of cytomegalovirus exposure and HLA in healthy donors. Measured with immunoSEQ multiplex PCR; TCRdb has only the in-frame clones, and not every one. The table lists roughly 120,000 clones, less than 80% of them singletons. Sequencing input: PBMCs. Receptors originate from a woman aged 45 to 65 in good health and CMV-seropositive. The CDR3 runs from the conserved cysteine through the conserved F or W. The D gene is left open where the match is weak. Clone sizes are given selectively: once, few, many, or a class where the clone is expanded.

D	size	V	J	DNA	CDR3
-	-	TRBV2	TRBJ2-5	TGTGCCAGCAGTGAAGCGCGGTCTAAAGAGACCCAGTACTTC	CASSEARSKETQYF
-	-	TRBV9	TRBJ2-1	TGTGCCAGCAGCCCCTCCGGGGACACCAGCAATGAGCAGTTCTTC	CASSPSGDTSNEQFF
-	-	TRBV6-4	TRBJ2-1	TGTGCCAGCAGTGATTCCTCCCTGGCTGTGGGGGGGGCGGCACAGAAAGGGCAGTTCTTC	CASSDSSLAVGGAAQKGQFF
TRBD1	-	TRBV9	TRBJ1-4	TGTGCCAGCAGCCGAGCGACAGGGGGGGAAAAACTGTTTTTT	CASSRATGGEKLFF
-	-	TRBV9	TRBJ1-5	TGTGCCAGCAGCGTAGGAGAAAACAGTTATAGCAATCAGCCCCAGCATTTT	CASSVGENSYSNQPQHF
-	-	TRBV5-4	TRBJ1-1	TGTGCCAGCAGCTTGGCAGGGAACACTGAAGCTTTCTTT	CASSLAGNTEAFF
-	-	TRBV5-1	TRBJ1-1	TGCGCCAGCAGCTTGAGCGCGGGGGGGACTGAAGCTTTCTTT	CASSLSAGGTEAFF
-	once	TRBV9	TRBJ2-1	TGTGCCAGCAGCGTCGTTAGCGGTCACAATGAGCAGTTCTTC	CASSVVSGHNEQFF
TRBD1	-	TRBV7-8	TRBJ2-7	TGTGCCAGCAGCTTTACAGGGGACGAGCAGTACTTC	CASSFTGDEQYF
-	few	TRBV5-4	TRBJ1-4	TGTGCCAGCAGCTCCGCAGGGCGGGGTGAAAAACTGTTTTTT	CASSSAGRGEKLFF
-	-	TRBV7-9	TRBJ1-5	TGTGCCAGCAGCTCCACCGCAGCAGGGGCGAATCAGCCCCAGCATTTT	CASSSTAAGANQPQHF
-	-	TRBV6-1	TRBJ2-3	TGTGCCAGCAGTGACTCCTGGAGTAGCACAGATACGCAGTATTTT	CASSDSWSSTDTQYF
-	-	TRBV9	TRBJ1-2	TGTGCCAGCAGCGTCGGACTTAGGGAGGGCTACACCTTC	CASSVGLREGYTF